One and the same sample provided the 14 T cell receptor beta chains below, sequenced in a study of regulatory T cells in long-lasting Graves disease. For TCR beta, libraries came from iRepertoire HTBI primers and Arm-PCR of CDR3 regions. TCRdb re-called the multiplex PCR reads with MiXCR, one entry per CDR3 protein. The sample includes a few hundred thousand distinct CDR3 sequences, 22% of them seen just once. Time point in this sample: persistent/refractory GD, antithyroid drugs over 5 years with positive TRAb. PBMC RNA served as the TCR library source. The sample consisted of peripheral blood mononuclear cells (PBMCs), taken when the disease was refractory, from a patient treated with antithyroid drugs. The receptors come from a female donor with Graves disease.

This clonotype was detected ten times or more. The DNA of the CDR3 is TGTGCCAGCAGTTCCCCGGGACGCCGACCCTACGAGCAGTACTTC. It encodes CASSSPGRRPYEQYF. The chain is built from TRBV28 and TRBJ2-7, with D perhaps being TRBD1 or TRBD2 (5 bases each). The V and J ends lost 4 bases and 2 bases respectively, with 15 bases between them. This CDR3 has 15 amino acids. CDR1 is MDHEN and CDR2 is SYDVKM in the germline V gene. Full variable domain (rest looked up from reference TRBV28 and TRBJ2-7): DVKVTQSSRYLVKRTGEKVFLECVQDMDHENMFWYRQDPGLGLRLIYFSYDVKMKEKGDIPEGYSVSREKKERFSLILESASTNQTSMYLCASSSPGRRPYEQYFGPGTRLTVT.

This clonotype was counted between two and nine times. The V call is TRBV18, the J call TRBJ1-1; D is undetermined. The CDR3 is 13 amino acids. The V end was cut by 2 bases, the J end by 2 bases, with 6 bases between. CDR1 and CDR2 (germline): KGHSH, LQKENI. The CDR3 DNA sequence: TGTGCCAGCTCACCAAACAGAAACACTGAAGCTTTCTTT. Translating gives CASSPNRNTEAFF.

The chain recombines TRBV20-1 with TRBJ2-7; 7 bases are shared with TRBD2. CDR1 and CDR2 (germline): DFQATT, SNEGSKA (reference sequence). Trimming took 5 bases from V and 4 from J; bases not matched to a gene: 8. This CDR3 has 13 residues. This CDR3 is CSAVLREKYEQYF. The CDR3, as DNA: TGCAGTGCTGTTTTGCGGGAGAAGTACGAGCAGTACTTC.

In this sample, this clonotype turned up a few times. The rearrangement links TRBV30 to TRBJ2-5, with D possibly being TRBD2 (7 bases). The CDR3 runs 15 residues. Trimming removed 1 base at V and 1 base at J, with 13 bases between. CDR1 is GTSNPN and CDR2 is SVGIG in the germline V gene (reference sequence). This CDR3 is CAWSALGGRQETQYF. Written as DNA, the CDR3 is TGTGCCTGGAGTGCTTTGGGGGGGCGCCAAGAGACCCAGTACTTC. Full variable domain (rest looked up from reference TRBV30 and TRBJ2-5): SQTIHQWPATLVQPVGSPLSLECTVEGTSNPNLYWYRQAAGRGLQLLFYSVGIGQISSEVPQNLSASRPQDRQFILSSKKLLLSDSGFYLCAWSALGGRQETQYFGPGTRLLVL.

The table lists this clonotype with many counts. Here the CDR3 DNA reads TGTGCCAGCAGCGCAATGAGTCGGGGAGGCTCCTACGAGCAGTACTTC. It yields the protein CASSAMSRGGSYEQYF. The rearrangement links TRBV11-2 to TRBJ2-7, with D tentatively TRBD2 (6 bases). The ends were cut back, 5 bases at V and 0 bases at J, with 17 bases in the middle. Germline V lookup: CDR1 SGHAT, CDR2 FQNNGV. CDR3 size: 16 residues.

This clonotype was seen more than once but under ten times. The CDR3 region has the DNA TGTGCCAGCAGCGTAGACGGTGGATATGGCACTGAAGCTTTCTTT. It specifies CASSVDGGYGTEAFF. This chain links TRBV9 with TRBJ1-1; D is unclear. The germline V gene has CDR1 SGDLS and CDR2 YYNGEE. The CDR3 totals 15 residues. V gave up 0 bases and J gave up 4 bases, with 13 bases separating them.

The V call is TRBV12-3 or TRBV12-4, the J call TRBJ2-7; tentative D call: TRBD2 (5 bases). Deletions cut 11 bases from V and 0 bases from J, with 17 bases between. The CDR3 is 14 residues long. CDR3 nucleotide sequence: TGTGCCTTCTCGCGGGCCGGCGGCTCCTACGAGCAGTACTTC. Its translation: CAFSRAGGSYEQYF.

At least ten counts were recorded for this clonotype. The chain combines TRBV20-1 with TRBJ2-7, with a tentative D call TRBD1 (6 bases). This CDR3 is built from 14 residues. Germline CDR1 is DFQATT and CDR2 is SNEGSKA (reference sequence). V was pared by 0 bases and J by 3 bases, with 12 bases between. The CDR3 here is CSARDLGGYYEQYF. CDR3 nucleotides: TGCAGTGCTAGAGATCTAGGGGGTTACTACGAGCAGTACTTC.

A remark on this clonotype: This could be a read error, since a much larger clone is one nucleotide away. Since no conserved phenylalanine or tryptophan closes the CDR3, a read error is the likely cause. The genes are TRBV7-9 and TRBJ2-7; D possibly corresponds to TRBD1 (5 bases). Trimming pared 1 base from V and 0 bases from J, leaving 7 bases between. This CDR3 has 14 amino acids. Germline V gives CDR1 SEHNR, CDR2 FQNEAQ (reference sequence). The CDR3 coding sequence is TGTGCCAGCAGCTTAGAGGACACCTCCTACGAGCAGTACTCC. Its translation: CASSLEDTSYEQYS.

There are many counts of this clonotype. The CDR3: CASRWGAGANVLTF. The CDR3 DNA reads TGTGCCAGTCGTTGGGGGGCTGGGGCCAACGTCCTGACTTTC. This chain joins TRBV6-1 and TRBJ2-6; possibly TRBD2 for D (6 bases). Germline-derived CDR1 and CDR2 are MNHNS and SASEGT. This CDR3 is built from 14 residues. V was pared by 9 bases and J by 2 bases, with 11 bases between.

This chain connects TRBV10-3 to TRBJ2-1, with D possibly matching TRBD2 (7 bases). With 8 bases removed from V and 0 bases from J, the gap between germline ends came to 14 bases. The germline CDR1 and CDR2 sequences are ENHRY and SYGVKD. The CDR3 is made up of 15 amino acids. The CDR3 loop is CAIRKGGGSYNEQFF. CDR3 DNA sequence: TGTGCCATCCGGAAGGGAGGGGGCTCCTACAATGAGCAGTTCTTC.

This clonotype turned up a few times. V usage is TRBV3-1 and J usage is TRBJ2-5; D is uncertain. The CDR3 consists of 15 residues. Trimming shortened V by 1 base and J by 2 bases, and 11 bases separated the two germline ends. Germline V gives CDR1 LGHDT, CDR2 YNNKEL (reference sequence). The CDR3 DNA reads TGTGCCAGCAGCCAAGGGTCGGGTAGACAAGAGACCCAGTACTTC. It specifies CASSQGSGRQETQYF.

This clonotype was counted many times. The gene calls are TRBV20-1 and TRBJ1-1, with unresolved D. Germline CDR1 reads DFQATT; CDR2 reads SNEGSKA (reference sequence). The V end lost 3 bases, the J end lost 1 base, and 9 bases lay between the germline ends. The CDR3 contains 13 residues. CDR3 in DNA: TGCAGTGCTAGCGCTCAGGAGAACACTGAAGCTTTCTTT. Amino acid sequence: CSASAQENTEAFF.

The table lists this clonotype with many counts. J is TRBJ1-6 and V is TRBV10-3; D not certain. V was trimmed by 4 bases and J by 7 bases, leaving 5 bases between them. Germline CDR1 is ENHRY and CDR2 is SYGVKD. This CDR3 has 12 residues. This CDR3 reads CAISGGNSPLHF. The CDR3 nucleotides are TGTGCCATCAGTGGTGGGAATTCACCCCTCCACTTT.